This T cell receptor beta chain comes out of a study of T cell responses to AZD1222 COVID-19 vaccine. The assay was immunoSEQ multiplex PCR, and TCRdb's table has in-frame clones only and misses some. The sample comprises approximately 64,000 clones, 84% of which are singletons, and 9.5% to 10% rests with the top ten. The CDR3 consists of 16 residues. V shed 5 bases and J shed 0 bases, with 13 bases lying between them. Looked up from germline, CDR1 is KGHDR and CDR2 is SFDVKD. General study points: Females outnumbered males among donors, who were mostly white British; clonal diversity was possibly underestimated.

As to this clone: Its antigen is undetermined.

The rearrangement uses TRBV24-1 and TRBJ1-3; no clear D gene. The source material was peripheral blood, sampled on day 0 of AZD1222 vaccination. The TCR originated in an adult in good health. The CDR3 loop is CATSGGNGPSGNTIYF. The CDR3 nucleotides read TGTGCCACCAGTGGAGGGAACGGACCCTCTGGAAACACCATATATTTT.